This note documents a single T cell receptor (beta chain) sequence. Antigen: not known. CD4+ T cells that had been cultured provided DNA sequenced with the Oncomine TCR Beta short-read assay. TCRdb fed the PCR reads into MiXCR, producing one record per CDR3 protein. In the table there are about 18,000 distinct CDR3 sequences, roughly 78% of which are singletons. Treatment specified: roughly 11-day PBMC culture with coronavirus spike peptide pools or control peptides (ViraFEST assay). The sample is drawn from a study of vaccination and CD4 T cells after COVID-19. Points from the study as a whole: Researchers report that a median 86.3% of reactive clones in convalescent patients surfaced only post-vaccination.

This CDR3 spans 16 amino acids. The germline V gene encodes CDR1 MNHNS and CDR2 SASEGT. With V trimmed by 6 bases and J by 7 bases, 15 bases remained unmatched. The TCR comes from a human donor who received a COVID-19 vaccine. This sequence joins TRBV6-1 and TRBJ1-2, with TRBD1 matching 9 bases. Sequenced here: CD4+ T cells from blood, cultured in vitro, sampled after SARS-CoV-2 vaccination. CDR3 DNA: TGTGCCAGCAGCCCGGTCGGGACAGGGAGTGGGTCTGGCTACACCTTC. It yields the protein CASSPVGTGSGSGYTF.